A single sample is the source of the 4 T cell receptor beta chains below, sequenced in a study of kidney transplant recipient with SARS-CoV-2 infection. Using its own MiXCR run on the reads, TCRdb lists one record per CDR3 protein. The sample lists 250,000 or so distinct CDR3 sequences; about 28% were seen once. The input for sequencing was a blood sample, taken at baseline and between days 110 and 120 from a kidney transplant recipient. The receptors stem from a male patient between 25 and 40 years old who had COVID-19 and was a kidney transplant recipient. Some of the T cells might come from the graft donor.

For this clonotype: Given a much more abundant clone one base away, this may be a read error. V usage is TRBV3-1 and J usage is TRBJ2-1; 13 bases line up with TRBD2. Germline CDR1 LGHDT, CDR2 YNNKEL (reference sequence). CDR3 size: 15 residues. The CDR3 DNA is TGTGCCAGCAGCCGACTAGCGGGAGGCTACAATGAGCAGCTCTTC. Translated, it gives CASSRLAGGYNEQLF.

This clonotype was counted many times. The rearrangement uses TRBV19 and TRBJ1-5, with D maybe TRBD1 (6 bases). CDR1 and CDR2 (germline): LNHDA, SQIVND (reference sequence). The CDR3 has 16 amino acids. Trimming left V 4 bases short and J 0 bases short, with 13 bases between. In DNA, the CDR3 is TGTGCCAGTAGTAAGACTCAGGGGTATAGCAATCAGCCCCAGCATTTT. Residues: CASSKTQGYSNQPQHF.

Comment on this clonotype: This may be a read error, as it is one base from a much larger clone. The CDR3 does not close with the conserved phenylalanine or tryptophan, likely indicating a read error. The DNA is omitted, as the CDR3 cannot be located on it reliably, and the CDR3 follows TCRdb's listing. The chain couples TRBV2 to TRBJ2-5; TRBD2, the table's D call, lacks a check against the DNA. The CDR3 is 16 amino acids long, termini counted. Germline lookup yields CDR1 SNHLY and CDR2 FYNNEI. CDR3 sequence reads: CASSRPREGGSYEQHV.

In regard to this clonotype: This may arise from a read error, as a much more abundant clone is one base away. The CDR3 reads CASSSCLTLRRTYGYTF. The CDR3 region has the DNA TGTGCCAGCAGCAGTTGTCTCACCCTTCGAAGGACCTATGGCTACACCTTC. This chain links TRBV3-1 with TRBJ1-2; D not resolved. Trimming removed 5 bases from V and 4 bases from J, with 23 bases in between. Germline CDR1 LGHDT, CDR2 YNNKEL (reference sequence). There are 17 residues in the CDR3.